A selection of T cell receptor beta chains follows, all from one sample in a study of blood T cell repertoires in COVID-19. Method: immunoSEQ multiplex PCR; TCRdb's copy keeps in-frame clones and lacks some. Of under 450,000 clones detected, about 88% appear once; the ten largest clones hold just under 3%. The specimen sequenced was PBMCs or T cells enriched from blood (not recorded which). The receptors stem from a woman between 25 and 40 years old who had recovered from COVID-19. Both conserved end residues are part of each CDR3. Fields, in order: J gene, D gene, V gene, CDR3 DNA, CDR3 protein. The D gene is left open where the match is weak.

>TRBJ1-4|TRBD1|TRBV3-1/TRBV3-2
TGTGCCAGCAGCCCCCCGGGACAGGGGGAGGAAAAACTGTTTTTT
CASSPPGQGEEKLFF
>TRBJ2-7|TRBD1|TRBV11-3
TGTGCCAGCAGCCCGAATTATGGACAGGGCTACGAGCAGTACTTC
CASSPNYGQGYEQYF
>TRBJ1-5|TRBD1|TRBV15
TGTGCCACCGGGGAGGCGGGACAGGCCTACACTCGGGCTAGCAATCAGCCCCAGCATTTT
CATGEAGQAYTRASNQPQHF
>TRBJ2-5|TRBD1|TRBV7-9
TGTGCCAGCAGCGTACTCTGGACAGGGGGCCAAGAGACCCAGTACTTC
CASSVLWTGGQETQYF
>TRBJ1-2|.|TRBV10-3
TGTGCCACCGCCGCGGGACCTCCTAGTGGCTACACCTTC
CATAAGPPSGYTF
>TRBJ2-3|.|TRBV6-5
TGTGCCAGCAGTCACAGGTTGGGCACAGATACGCAGTATTTT
CASSHRLGTDTQYF
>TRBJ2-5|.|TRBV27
TGTGCCAGCAGTTTCAGGGTGAGGGAGACCCAGTACTTC
CASSFRVRETQYF
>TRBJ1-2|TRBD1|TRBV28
TGTGCCAGCAGAGGTGGAGGGGGCATAGGAAGGTATGGCTACACCTTC
CASRGGGGIGRYGYTF
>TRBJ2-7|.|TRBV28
TGTGCCAGCAGTATGGCAGTCTCCTACGAGCAGTACTTC
CASSMAVSYEQYF
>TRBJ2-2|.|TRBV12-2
TGTGCAATCGGACTAGCTGGCACCGGGGAGCTGTTTTTT
CAIGLAGTGELFF
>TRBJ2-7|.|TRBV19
TGTGCCAGTAGTATAGGAGGGAACTCCTACGAGCAGTACTTC
CASSIGGNSYEQYF
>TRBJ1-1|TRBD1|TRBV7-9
TGTGCCAGCAGCTCGGGGACAGGCTGGGGGACTGAAGCTTTCTTT
CASSSGTGWGTEAFF
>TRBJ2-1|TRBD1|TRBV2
TGTGCCAGCAGGGCGGACAGGTACAATGAGCAGTTCTTC
CASRADRYNEQFF
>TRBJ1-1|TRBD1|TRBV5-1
TGCGCCAGCAGCATGGGACAGGGGAACACTGAAGCTTTCTTT
CASSMGQGNTEAFF
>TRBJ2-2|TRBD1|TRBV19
TGTGCCAGTAGTTCCGGGACAGTCAACACCGGGGAGCTGTTTTTT
CASSSGTVNTGELFF
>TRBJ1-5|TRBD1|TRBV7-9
TGTGCCAGCAGCCCGGACAGGGTGCATCAGCCCCAGCATTTT
CASSPDRVHQPQHF
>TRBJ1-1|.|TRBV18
TGTGCCAGCTCACCACGAACAGGGAGAAAGTGGGACACTGAAGCTTTCTTT
CASSPRTGRKWDTEAFF